The clone carrying this TCR beta chain was picked up many times. What it recognizes is unknown. This sample is part of a study of read filtering for tumor transcriptome and immune sequencing. At the level of the study: DNase treatment preceded whole-transcriptome library preparation. Per sample, TCR-region reads ranged about 4.05 to 11 million by IR-seq, roughly 85 to 1273 by RNA-seq.

Sampling of bone marrow took place during active disease in every patient. Regarding the study as a whole: Single-read clonotypes: approximately 87% of IR-seq clonotypes (around 3.5% of reads), 60% to 75% of RNA-seq clonotypes (roughly 45% of reads).

CDR1 is SGHDN, CDR2 FVKESK, per germline. Trimming removed 1 base from V and 4 bases from J; junction bases left unmatched: 9. The CDR3 consists of 16 residues. Molecular barcoded adaptors covering alpha/delta and beta/gamma chains were used on approximately 440 ng RNA. One entry per CDR3 protein, called by TCRdb with MiXCR from the reads. The sample records 100,000 to 150,000 distinct CDR3 sequences, roughly 13% being singletons. The sample taken for sequencing was a population of CD138-negative cells sorted from bone marrow. This rearrangement joins TRBV14 to TRBJ2-5; 7 bases are a match to TRBD1. This TCR was sampled from a donor at least 40 years old with multiple myeloma. As DNA, the CDR3 is TGTGCCAGCAGCCAAGTCGAGGGGGCTCGGGGAGAGACCCAGTACTTC. Residues: CASSQVEGARGETQYF.